A selection of T cell receptor beta chains follows, all from one sample in a study of CD8 T cells in ankylosing spondylitis. One entry per CDR3 protein, called by TCRdb with MiXCR from the 5' RACE reads. The table has 200,000 or so distinct CDR3 sequences, 15% to 20% seen once. The specimen was blood, either unsorted or a sorted T cell fraction (not recorded which). The origin of the receptors is a male donor aged 10-30 years with ankylosing spondylitis or in good health (not recorded which). Both conserved end residues are part of each CDR3. D genes are given only for firm matches. Clone size is stated in some rows and not others, as once, few, many or a class when expanded.

d_gene,j_gene,v_gene,abundance,CDR3nt,CDR3aa
TRBD2,TRBJ2-5,TRBV15,many,TGTGCCACCAGCAGTTGGACTAGCGGGAGCTTGGAGACCCAGTACTTC,CATSSWTSGSLETQYF
TRBD2,TRBJ2-5,TRBV20-1,many,TGCAGTGCTAGTGCAAGCGGGAGGATTTACGAGACCCAGTACTTC,CSASASGRIYETQYF
NA,TRBJ2-7,TRBV6-2/TRBV6-3,NA,TGTGCCAGCGTGATCGGCCCCACCTACGAGCAGTACTTC,CASVIGPTYEQYF
NA,TRBJ2-7,TRBV20-1,many,TGCAGTGCCTTCCAGTTCACCGAGCAGTACTTC,CSAFQFTEQYF
TRBD2,TRBJ2-1,TRBV6-6,NA,TGTGCCAGCAGTGGACGACACCTGGGACTAGCGGGAGAGCAGTTCTTC,CASSGRHLGLAGEQFF
NA,TRBJ1-2,TRBV29-1,few,TGCAGCGTTGAAAGGGGCCAGGCCGGCTACACCTTC,CSVERGQAGYTF
NA,TRBJ2-1,TRBV12-3/TRBV12-4,many,TGTGCCAGCAGCACCTCTTCAGGTATTTACAATGAGCAGTTCTTC,CASSTSSGIYNEQFF
NA,TRBJ1-5,TRBV20-1,NA,TGCAGTGGGGGAGCTAGCAATCAGCCCCAGCATTTT,CSGGASNQPQHF
TRBD1,TRBJ2-2,TRBV5-4,NA,TGTGCCAGCAGCCCCGGACAGGGGGCGACCGGGGAGCTGTTTTTT,CASSPGQGATGELFF
NA,TRBJ1-4,TRBV19,many,TGTGCCAGTAGGCGAAAAGACGGGTCCTTGTTTTTT,CASRRKDGSLFF
NA,TRBJ1-5,TRBV28,many,TGTGCCAGCAGCCTACAGGGTCAGCCCCAGCATTTT,CASSLQGQPQHF
NA,TRBJ2-3,TRBV5-4,many,TGTGCCAGCAGCTTGTGGGCGGGGACGGCAGATACGCAGTATTTT,CASSLWAGTADTQYF
TRBD1,TRBJ1-5,TRBV2,many,TGTGCCAGCAGGGCAGGGGGCGCGGCGGTAGATCAGCCCCAGCATTTT,CASRAGGAAVDQPQHF
NA,TRBJ2-7,TRBV12-3/TRBV12-4,NA,TGTGCCAGCAGTTTAGCTGCGCGGGCCGGCGAGCAGTACTTC,CASSLAARAGEQYF
NA,TRBJ2-3,TRBV15,many,TGTGCCACCAGCAGAGACGTCCCCAACAGCTCCAATACGCAGTATTTT,CATSRDVPNSSNTQYF
TRBD1,TRBJ2-2,TRBV18,once,TGTGCCAGCTCACGACAGGGCAACACCGGGGAGCTGTTTTTT,CASSRQGNTGELFF
NA,TRBJ1-5,TRBV6-2/TRBV6-3,many,TGTGCCAGCAGTTACAAGCGATCAGGGTCCACACCGTTCAATCAGCCCCAGCATTTT,CASSYKRSGSTPFNQPQHF
NA,TRBJ2-2,TRBV6-1,many,TGTGCCAGCAGAGAGGGGTCCACCGGGGAGCTGTTTTTT,CASREGSTGELFF
TRBD2,TRBJ2-7,TRBV20-1,NA,TGCAGTGCAACCGCGCTCGCGGGAGGCCCCTACGAGCAGTACTTC,CSATALAGGPYEQYF
TRBD2,TRBJ2-5,TRBV11-2,many,TGTGCCAGCAGACACGGGAGGGCGCGCTTGGGGGAGACCCAGTACTTC,CASRHGRARLGETQYF
NA,TRBJ2-5,TRBV7-2,NA,TGTGCCAGCAGCTTAATTGGGGCCGGGCAAGAGACCCAGTACTTC,CASSLIGAGQETQYF
TRBD2,TRBJ2-3,TRBV6-5,many,TGTGCCAGCAGTCCCTCTAGCGGGAGTGACACAGATACGCAGTATTTT,CASSPSSGSDTDTQYF
NA,TRBJ2-7,TRBV20-1,few,TGCAGTGCTAATCTCGTCGGACAGTACTCCTACGAGCAGTACTTC,CSANLVGQYSYEQYF
TRBD1,TRBJ2-1,TRBV20-1,many,TGCAGTGCTAGAGGGGAACAGGGGGCTGTACAGTTCTTC,CSARGEQGAVQFF
NA,TRBJ2-1,TRBV10-3,NA,TGTGCCATCAGTGAAAAGACGCTCTACAATGAGCAGTTCTTC,CAISEKTLYNEQFF
NA,TRBJ2-1,TRBV6-6,many,TGTGCCAGCAGTTACTCCGACTTTGAGCAGTTCTTC,CASSYSDFEQFF
NA,TRBJ2-3,TRBV29-1,many,TGCAGCGTTGTATTCCGGGGAGAAGATACGCAGTATTTT,CSVVFRGEDTQYF
NA,TRBJ1-1,TRBV29-1,NA,TGCAGCGTGGGGCCAACCTTCATGAACACTGAAGCTTTCTTT,CSVGPTFMNTEAFF
NA,TRBJ2-5,TRBV20-1,NA,TGCAGTGCTAGAGTATCGGGGGAGAGAGAGACCCAGTACTTC,CSARVSGERETQYF
NA,TRBJ2-1,TRBV4-2,many,TGTGCCAGCAGCCAAGGAAGCGGTACCTACAATGAGCAGTTCTTC,CASSQGSGTYNEQFF
TRBD2,TRBJ2-3,TRBV5-1,many,TGCGCCAGCAGCTCGGGACTAGCGGGAGCTGTTGATACGCAGTATTTT,CASSSGLAGAVDTQYF
NA,TRBJ1-5,TRBV12-3/TRBV12-4,many,TGTGCCAGCAGTTTTCATCATCAGCCCCAGCATTTT,CASSFHHQPQHF
TRBD1,TRBJ2-3,TRBV20-1,NA,TGCAGTGCTAGGGGACAGTCCACAGATACGCAGTATTTT,CSARGQSTDTQYF
NA,TRBJ2-3,TRBV9,few,TGTGCCAGCAGCGTCTTCCTCACAGATACGCAGTATTTT,CASSVFLTDTQYF
TRBD2,TRBJ2-1,TRBV6-5,NA,TGTGCCAGCAGTTATTCTAGCGGAAGCTCCTACAATGAGCAGTTCTTC,CASSYSSGSSYNEQFF
NA,TRBJ1-1,TRBV10-3,NA,TGTGCCACCTACGGACAGAGGGCTTTCTTT,CATYGQRAFF
NA,TRBJ2-5,TRBV12-3/TRBV12-4,many,TGTGCCAGCAGGTTAGGGTCAGGGTCTGTCCAAGAGACCCAGTACTTC,CASRLGSGSVQETQYF
TRBD1,TRBJ2-3,TRBV10-3,many,TGTGCCATCAGTGAGACGGACAGGGGGAGCACAGATACGCAGTATTTT,CAISETDRGSTDTQYF
NA,TRBJ1-1,TRBV5-4,few,TGTGCCAGCAGCTTGGCCGGGGGGCGCACTGAAGCTTTCTTT,CASSLAGGRTEAFF
NA,TRBJ2-1,TRBV4-1,few,TGCGCCAGCAGCCAAGATATCCTAGCGCCAAAACAGATCTTC,CASSQDILAPKQIF